This T cell receptor (beta chain) was profiled in a study of blood T cell repertoires in COVID-19. Some clones are missing from TCRdb's copy, which holds only in-frame ones; the method was immunoSEQ multiplex PCR. In the table there are 250,000 or so clones, over 80% of which are singletons. The CDR3 totals 14 residues. With 1 base removed from V and 3 bases from J, the gap between germline ends came to 8 bases. Germline V gives CDR1 MDHEN, CDR2 SYDVKM. This receptor was identified in a woman in her twenties or thirties who had been exposed to COVID-19. Sequenced input: PBMCs or T cells enriched from blood (not recorded which). The rearrangement joins TRBV28 to TRBJ2-3; perhaps TRBD2 as D (6 bases). The CDR3 nucleotides are TGTGCCAGCAGTTTATTAGCGGAAACAGATACGCAGTATTTT. Its protein is CASSLLAETDTQYF.